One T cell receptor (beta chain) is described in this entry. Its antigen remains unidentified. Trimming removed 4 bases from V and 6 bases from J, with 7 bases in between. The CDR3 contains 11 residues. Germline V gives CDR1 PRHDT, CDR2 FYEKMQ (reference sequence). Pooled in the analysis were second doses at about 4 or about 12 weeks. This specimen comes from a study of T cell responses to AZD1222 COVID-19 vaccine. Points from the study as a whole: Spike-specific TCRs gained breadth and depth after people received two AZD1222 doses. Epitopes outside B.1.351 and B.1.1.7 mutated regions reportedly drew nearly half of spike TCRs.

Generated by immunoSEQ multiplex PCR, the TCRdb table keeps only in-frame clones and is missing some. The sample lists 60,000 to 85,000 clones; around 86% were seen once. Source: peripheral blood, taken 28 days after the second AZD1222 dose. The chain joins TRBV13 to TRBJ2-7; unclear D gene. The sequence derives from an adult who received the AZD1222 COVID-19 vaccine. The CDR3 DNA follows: TGTGCCAGCAGCTCCGGAAGCGAGCAGTACTTC. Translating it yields CASSSGSEQYF. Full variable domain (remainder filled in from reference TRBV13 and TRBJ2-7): AAGVIQSPRHLIKEKRETATLKCYPIPRHDTVYWYQQGPGQDPQFLISFYEKMQSDKGSIPDRFSAQQFSDYHSELNMSSLELGDSALYFCASSSGSEQYFGPGTRLTVT.